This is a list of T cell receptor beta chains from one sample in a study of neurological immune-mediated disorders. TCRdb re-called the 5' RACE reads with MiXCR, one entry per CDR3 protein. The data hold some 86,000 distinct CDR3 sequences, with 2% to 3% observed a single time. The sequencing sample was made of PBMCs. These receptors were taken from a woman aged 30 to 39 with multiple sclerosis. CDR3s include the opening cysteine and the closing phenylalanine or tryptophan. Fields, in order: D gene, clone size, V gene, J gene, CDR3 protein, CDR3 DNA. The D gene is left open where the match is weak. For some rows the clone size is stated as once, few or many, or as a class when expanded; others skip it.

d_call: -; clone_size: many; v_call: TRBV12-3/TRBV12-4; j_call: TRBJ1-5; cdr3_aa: CASSLTIRGQPQHF; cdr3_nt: TGTGCCAGCAGTTTGACGATTCGTGGACAGCCCCAGCATTTT
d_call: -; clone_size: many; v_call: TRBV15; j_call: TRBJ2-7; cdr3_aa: CATSRGGSYEQYF; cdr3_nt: TGTGCCACCAGCAGAGGGGGAAGCTACGAGCAGTACTTC
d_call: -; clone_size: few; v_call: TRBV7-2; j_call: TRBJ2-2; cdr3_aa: CASSPGNTGELFF; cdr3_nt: TGTGCCAGCAGCCCAGGGAACACCGGGGAGCTGTTTTTT
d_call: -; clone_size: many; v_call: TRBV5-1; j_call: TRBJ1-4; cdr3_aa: CASSLRPLDGNNEKLFF; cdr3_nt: TGCGCCAGCAGCTTGAGACCCCTCGACGGAAATAATGAAAAACTGTTTTTT
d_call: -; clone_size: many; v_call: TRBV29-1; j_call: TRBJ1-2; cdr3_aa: CSVEGTVPNTF; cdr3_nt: TGCAGCGTTGAAGGGACAGTGCCGAACACCTTC
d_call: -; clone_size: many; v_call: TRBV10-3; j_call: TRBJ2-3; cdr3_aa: CAISEQADTQYF; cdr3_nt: TGTGCCATCAGTGAGCAGGCAGATACGCAGTATTTT
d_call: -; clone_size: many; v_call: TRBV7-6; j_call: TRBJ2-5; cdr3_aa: CASSLEGSFREATQYF; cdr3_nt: TGTGCCAGCAGCTTAGAAGGGTCTTTCAGGGAAGCGACCCAGTACTTC
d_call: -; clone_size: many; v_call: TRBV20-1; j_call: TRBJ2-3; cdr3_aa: CSARERRTGAFHTDTQYF; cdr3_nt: TGCAGTGCTAGAGAAAGGAGGACGGGGGCCTTTCACACAGATACGCAGTATTTT
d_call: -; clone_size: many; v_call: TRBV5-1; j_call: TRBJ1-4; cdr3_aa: CASSLGDAANEKLFF; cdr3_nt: TGCGCCAGCAGCTTGGGGGATGCGGCTAATGAAAAACTGTTTTTT
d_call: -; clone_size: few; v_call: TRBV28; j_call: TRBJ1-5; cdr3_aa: CASSLGGGVRKTQNF; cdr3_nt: TGTGCCAGCAGTCTCGGGGGAGGGGTTAGGAAGACCCAGAATTTT
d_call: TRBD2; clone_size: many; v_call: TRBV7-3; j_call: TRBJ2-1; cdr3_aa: CASRAELAGVRNEQFF; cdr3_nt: TGTGCCAGCAGGGCCGAACTAGCGGGAGTACGGAATGAGCAGTTCTTC
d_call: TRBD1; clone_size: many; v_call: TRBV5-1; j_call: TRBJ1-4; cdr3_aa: CASSPGQDSEKLFF; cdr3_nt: TGCGCCAGCAGCCCGGGACAGGATTCCGAAAAACTGTTTTTT
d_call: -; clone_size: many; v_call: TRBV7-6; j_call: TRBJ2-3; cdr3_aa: CASSPSPDTQYF; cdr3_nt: TGTGCCAGCAGCCCAAGTCCAGATACGCAGTATTTT
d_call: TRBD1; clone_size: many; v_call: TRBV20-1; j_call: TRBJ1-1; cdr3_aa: CSASRGRMNTEAFF; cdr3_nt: TGCAGTGCTAGCAGGGGGCGGATGAACACTGAAGCTTTCTTT
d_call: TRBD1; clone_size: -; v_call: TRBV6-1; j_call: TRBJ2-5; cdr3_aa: CASSQDRGYQETQYF; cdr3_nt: TGTGCCAGCAGTCAGGACAGGGGGTACCAAGAGACCCAGTACTTC
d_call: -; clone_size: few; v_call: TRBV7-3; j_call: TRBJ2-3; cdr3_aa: CASSFGGSDTQYF; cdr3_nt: TGTGCCAGCAGCTTTGGGGGGTCAGATACGCAGTATTTT
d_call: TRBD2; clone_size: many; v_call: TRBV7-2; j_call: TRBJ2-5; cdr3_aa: CASRRQPGLATETQYF; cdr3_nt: TGTGCCAGCAGACGCCAGCCGGGACTAGCAACAGAGACCCAGTACTTC
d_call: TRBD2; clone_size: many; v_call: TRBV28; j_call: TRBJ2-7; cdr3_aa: CASSAPGLKSPGEQYF; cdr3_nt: TGTGCCAGCAGTGCCCCGGGACTAAAATCCCCTGGCGAGCAGTACTTC
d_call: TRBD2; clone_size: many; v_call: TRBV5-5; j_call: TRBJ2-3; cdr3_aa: CASSSGGADTDTQYF; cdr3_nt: TGTGCCAGCAGCTCGGGAGGGGCGGACACAGATACGCAGTATTTT
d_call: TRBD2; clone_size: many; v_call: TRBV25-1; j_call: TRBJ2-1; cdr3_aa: CASSESSGGRHNEQFF; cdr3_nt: TGTGCCAGCAGTGAATCCTCTGGCGGGAGGCACAATGAGCAGTTCTTC
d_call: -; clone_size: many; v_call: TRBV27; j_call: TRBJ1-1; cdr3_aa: CASSGTMNTEAFF; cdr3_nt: TGTGCCAGCAGTGGGACAATGAACACTGAAGCTTTCTTT
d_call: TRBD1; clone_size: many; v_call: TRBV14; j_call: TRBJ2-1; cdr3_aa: CASSPDRGPSNEQFF; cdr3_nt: TGTGCCAGCAGCCCGGACAGGGGCCCGTCCAATGAGCAGTTCTTC
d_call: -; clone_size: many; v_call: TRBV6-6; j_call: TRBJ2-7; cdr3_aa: CASSYQGNEQYF; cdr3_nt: TGTGCCAGCAGTTATCAAGGAAACGAGCAGTACTTC
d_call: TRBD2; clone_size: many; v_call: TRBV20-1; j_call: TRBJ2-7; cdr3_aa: CSASAHPGRTSGFGPSYEQYF; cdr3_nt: TGCAGTGCTAGCGCCCACCCCGGTAGGACTAGCGGCTTTGGTCCTTCCTACGAGCAGTACTTC
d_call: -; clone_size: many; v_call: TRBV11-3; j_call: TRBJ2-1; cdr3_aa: CASTLQSSYNEQFF; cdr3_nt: TGTGCCAGCACTCTCCAGAGCTCCTACAATGAGCAGTTCTTC
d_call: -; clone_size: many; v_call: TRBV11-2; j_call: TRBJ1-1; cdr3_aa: CASSAAGREAFF; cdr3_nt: TGTGCCAGCAGCGCCGCAGGGCGCGAAGCTTTCTTT
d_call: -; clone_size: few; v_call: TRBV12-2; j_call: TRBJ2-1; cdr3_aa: CASRLEGGATNEQFF; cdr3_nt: TGTGCAAGTCGCTTAGAGGGCGGGGCTACCAATGAGCAGTTCTTC
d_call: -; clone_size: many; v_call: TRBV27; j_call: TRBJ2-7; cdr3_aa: CATAPQPNSYEQYF; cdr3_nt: TGTGCCACAGCACCGCAGCCAAACTCCTACGAGCAGTACTTC
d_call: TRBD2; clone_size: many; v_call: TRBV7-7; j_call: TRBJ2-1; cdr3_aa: CASSFSGVNEQFF; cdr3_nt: TGTGCCAGCAGCTTTAGCGGGGTCAATGAGCAGTTCTTC
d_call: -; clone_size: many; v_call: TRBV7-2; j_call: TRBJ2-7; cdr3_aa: CASSLGGRTLPHF; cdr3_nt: TGTGCCAGCAGCTTAGGAGGACGGACCCTGCCGCACTTC
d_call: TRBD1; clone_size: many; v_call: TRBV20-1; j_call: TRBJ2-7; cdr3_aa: CSANSDRGRVHEQYF; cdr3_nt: TGCAGTGCTAACAGTGACAGGGGGCGCGTCCACGAGCAGTACTTC
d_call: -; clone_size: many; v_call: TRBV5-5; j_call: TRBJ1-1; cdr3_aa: CASSSQGNTEAFF; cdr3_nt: TGTGCCAGCAGCTCACAGGGAAACACTGAAGCTTTCTTT
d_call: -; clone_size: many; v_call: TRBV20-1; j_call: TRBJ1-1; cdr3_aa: CSAESIKAEDTEAFF; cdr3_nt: TGCAGTGCGGAATCAATTAAGGCGGAGGACACTGAAGCTTTCTTT
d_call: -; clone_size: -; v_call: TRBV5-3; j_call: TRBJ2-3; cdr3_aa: CARSAGWGTDTQYF; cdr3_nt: TGTGCCAGAAGCGCAGGGTGGGGCACAGATACGCAGTATTTT
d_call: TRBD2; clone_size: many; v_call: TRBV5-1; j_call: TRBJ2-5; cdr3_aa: CASSFASGSGETQYF; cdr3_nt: TGCGCCAGCAGCTTTGCTAGCGGGAGTGGGGAGACCCAGTACTTC
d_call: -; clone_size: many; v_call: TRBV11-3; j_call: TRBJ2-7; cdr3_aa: CASSLAVGASYEQYF; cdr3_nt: TGTGCCAGCAGCTTAGCTGTAGGCGCCTCCTACGAGCAGTACTTC
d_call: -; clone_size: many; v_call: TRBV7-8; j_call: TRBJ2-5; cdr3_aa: CASSLEWARGAGESPTQYF; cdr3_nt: TGTGCCAGCAGCTTAGAGTGGGCTCGGGGGGCGGGCGAGAGCCCCACCCAGTACTTC
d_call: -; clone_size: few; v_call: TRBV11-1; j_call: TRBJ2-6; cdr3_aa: CASSLTHSGANVLTF; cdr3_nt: TGTGCCAGCAGCTTAACCCACTCTGGGGCCAACGTCCTGACTTTC
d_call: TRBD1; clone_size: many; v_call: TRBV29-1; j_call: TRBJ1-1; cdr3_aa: CSVFDRAGTEAFF; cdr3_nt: TGCAGCGTCTTCGACAGGGCAGGCACTGAAGCTTTCTTT
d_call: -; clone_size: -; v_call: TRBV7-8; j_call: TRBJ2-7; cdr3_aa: CASSSGGTGALYEQYF; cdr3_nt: TGTGCCAGCAGTTCCGGGGGGACAGGAGCGTTATACGAGCAGTACTTC
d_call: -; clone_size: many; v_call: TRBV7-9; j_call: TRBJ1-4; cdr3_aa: CASSPLRGAWDEKLFF; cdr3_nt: TGTGCCAGCAGCCCCCTTCGAGGGGCCTGGGATGAAAAACTGTTTTTT
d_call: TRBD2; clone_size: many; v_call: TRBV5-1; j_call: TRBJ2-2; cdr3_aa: CASSSLAGAGELFF; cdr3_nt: TGCGCCAGCAGCTCACTAGCGGGGGCCGGGGAGCTGTTTTTT
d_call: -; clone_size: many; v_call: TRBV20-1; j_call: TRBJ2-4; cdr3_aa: CSALNLVLNIQYF; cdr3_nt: TGCAGTGCTCTTAACCTAGTTCTGAACATTCAGTACTTC
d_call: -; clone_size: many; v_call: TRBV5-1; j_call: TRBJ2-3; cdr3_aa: CASSVESTGQGDTDTQYF; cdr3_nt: TGCGCCAGCAGCGTCGAGTCCACCGGGCAGGGCGACACAGATACGCAGTATTTT
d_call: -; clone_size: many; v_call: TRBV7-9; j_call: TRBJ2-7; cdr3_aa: CASSLAGEGTYEQYF; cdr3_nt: TGTGCCAGCAGCTTAGCTGGGGAAGGGACCTACGAGCAGTACTTC
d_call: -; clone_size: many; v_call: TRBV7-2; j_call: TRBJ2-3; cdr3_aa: CASSGPWAQYF; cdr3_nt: TGTGCCAGCAGCGGTCCTTGGGCGCAGTATTTT
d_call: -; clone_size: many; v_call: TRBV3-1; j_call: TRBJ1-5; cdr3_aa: CASSQDRGGSQPQHF; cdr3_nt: TGTGCCAGCAGCCAAGATCGAGGGGGTTCTCAGCCCCAGCATTTT
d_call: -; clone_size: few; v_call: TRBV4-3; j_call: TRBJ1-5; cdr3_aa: CASSRLPTKYPGDQPQHF; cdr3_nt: TGCGCCAGCAGCCGATTACCGACAAAATACCCTGGCGATCAGCCCCAGCATTTT
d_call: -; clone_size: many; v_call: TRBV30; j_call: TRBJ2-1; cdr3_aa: CAWTPTVGLHNEQFF; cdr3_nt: TGTGCCTGGACTCCCACCGTGGGACTTCACAATGAGCAGTTCTTC
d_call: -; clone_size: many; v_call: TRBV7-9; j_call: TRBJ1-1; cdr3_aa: CASTLPNTEAFF; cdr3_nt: TGTGCCAGCACGCTTCCGAACACTGAAGCTTTCTTT
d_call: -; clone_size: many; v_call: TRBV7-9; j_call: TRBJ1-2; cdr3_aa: CASSPQEGGYTF; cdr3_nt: TGTGCCAGCAGCCCGCAGGAGGGTGGCTACACCTTC
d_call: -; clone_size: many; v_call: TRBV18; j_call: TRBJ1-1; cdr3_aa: CASSPVQKAEAFF; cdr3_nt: TGTGCCAGCTCACCAGTTCAGAAAGCTGAAGCTTTCTTT